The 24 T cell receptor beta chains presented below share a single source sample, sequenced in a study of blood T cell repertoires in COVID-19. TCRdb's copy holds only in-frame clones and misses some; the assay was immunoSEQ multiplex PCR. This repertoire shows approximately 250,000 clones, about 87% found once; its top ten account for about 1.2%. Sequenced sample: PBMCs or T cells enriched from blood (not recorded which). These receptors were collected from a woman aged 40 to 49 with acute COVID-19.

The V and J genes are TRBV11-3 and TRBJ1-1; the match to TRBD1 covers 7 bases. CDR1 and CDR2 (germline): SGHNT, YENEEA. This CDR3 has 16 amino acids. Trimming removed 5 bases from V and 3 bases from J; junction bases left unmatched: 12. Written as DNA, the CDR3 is TGTGCCAGCAGCCCGGTAGGGGGCAAAAGTGACACTGAAGCTTTCTTT. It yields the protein CASSPVGGKSDTEAFF.

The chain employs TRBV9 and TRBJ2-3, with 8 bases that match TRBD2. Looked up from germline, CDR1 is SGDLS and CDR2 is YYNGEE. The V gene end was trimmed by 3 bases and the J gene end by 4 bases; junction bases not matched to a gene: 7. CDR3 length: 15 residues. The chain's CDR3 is CASSAGAGAADTQYF. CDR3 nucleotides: TGTGCCAGCAGCGCGGGAGCGGGAGCGGCAGATACGCAGTATTTT. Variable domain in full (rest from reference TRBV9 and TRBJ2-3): DSGVTQTPKHLITATGQRVTLRCSPRSGDLSVYWYQQSLDQGLQFLIQYYNGEERAKGNILERFSAQQFPDLHSELNLSSLELGDSALYFCASSAGAGAADTQYFGPGTRLTVL.

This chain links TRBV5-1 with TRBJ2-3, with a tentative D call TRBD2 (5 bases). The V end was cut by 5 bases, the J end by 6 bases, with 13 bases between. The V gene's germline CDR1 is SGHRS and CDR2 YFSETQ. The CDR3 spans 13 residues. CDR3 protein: CASRRADVDTQYF. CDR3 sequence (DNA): TGCGCCAGCAGGCGGGCCGACGTCGATACGCAGTATTTT.

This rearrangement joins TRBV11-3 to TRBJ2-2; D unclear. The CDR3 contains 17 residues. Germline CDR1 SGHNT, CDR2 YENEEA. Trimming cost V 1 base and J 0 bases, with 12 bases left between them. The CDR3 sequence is CASSLGITVPNTGELFF. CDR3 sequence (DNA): TGTGCCAGCAGCTTAGGAATTACGGTTCCGAACACCGGGGAGCTGTTTTTT. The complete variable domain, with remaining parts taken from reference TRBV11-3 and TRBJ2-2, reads EAGVVQSPRYKIIEKKQPVAFWCNPISGHNTLYWYLQNLGQGPELLIRYENEEAVDDSQLPKDRFSAERLKGVDSTLKIQPAELGDSAVYLCASSLGITVPNTGELFFGEGSRLTVL.

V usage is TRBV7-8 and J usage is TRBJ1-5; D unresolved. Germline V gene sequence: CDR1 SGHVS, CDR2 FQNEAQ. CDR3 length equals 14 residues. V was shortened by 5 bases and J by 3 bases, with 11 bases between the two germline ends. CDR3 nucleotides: TGTGCCAGCAGCAGGACGAGGGTCAATCAGCCCCAGCATTTT. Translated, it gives CASSRTRVNQPQHF.

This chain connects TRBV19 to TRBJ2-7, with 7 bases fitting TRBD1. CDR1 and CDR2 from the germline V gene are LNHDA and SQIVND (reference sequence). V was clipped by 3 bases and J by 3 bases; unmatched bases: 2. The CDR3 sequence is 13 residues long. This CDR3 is CASSIGTDYEQYF. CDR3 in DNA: TGTGCCAGTAGTATCGGGACAGACTACGAGCAGTACTTC.

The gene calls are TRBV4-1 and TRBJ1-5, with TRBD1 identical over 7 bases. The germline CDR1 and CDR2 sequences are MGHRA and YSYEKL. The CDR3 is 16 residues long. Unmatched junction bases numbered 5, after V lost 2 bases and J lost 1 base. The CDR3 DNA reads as TGCGCCAGCAGCCAAATGACAGGGATAAGCAATCAGCCCCAGCATTTT. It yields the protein CASSQMTGISNQPQHF.

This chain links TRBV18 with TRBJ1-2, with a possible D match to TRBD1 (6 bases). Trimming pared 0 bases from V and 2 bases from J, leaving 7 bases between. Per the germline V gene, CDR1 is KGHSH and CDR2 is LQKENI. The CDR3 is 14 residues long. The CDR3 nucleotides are TGTGCCAGCTCACCACCGCAGGGGAACTATGGCTACACCTTC. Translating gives CASSPPQGNYGYTF.

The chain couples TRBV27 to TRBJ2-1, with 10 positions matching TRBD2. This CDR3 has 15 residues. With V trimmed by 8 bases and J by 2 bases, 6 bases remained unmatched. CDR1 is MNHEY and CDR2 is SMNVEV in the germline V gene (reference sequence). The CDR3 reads CASRASGRAYNEQFF. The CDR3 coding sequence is TGTGCCAGCCGGGCTAGCGGGAGAGCCTACAATGAGCAGTTCTTC.

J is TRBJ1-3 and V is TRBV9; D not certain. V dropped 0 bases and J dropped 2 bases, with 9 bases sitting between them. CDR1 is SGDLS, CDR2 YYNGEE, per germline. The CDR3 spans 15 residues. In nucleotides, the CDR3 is TGTGCCAGCAGCGTAGGTCGGGGAACTGGAAACACCATATATTTT. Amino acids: CASSVGRGTGNTIYF.

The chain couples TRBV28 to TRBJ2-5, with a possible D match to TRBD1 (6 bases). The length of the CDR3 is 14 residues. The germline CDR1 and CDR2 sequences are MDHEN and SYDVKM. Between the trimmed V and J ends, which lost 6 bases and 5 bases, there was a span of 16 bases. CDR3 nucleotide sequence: TGTGCCAGCAGCAGTTCGACAGGAATGGAGACCCAGTACTTC. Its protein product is CASSSSTGMETQYF.

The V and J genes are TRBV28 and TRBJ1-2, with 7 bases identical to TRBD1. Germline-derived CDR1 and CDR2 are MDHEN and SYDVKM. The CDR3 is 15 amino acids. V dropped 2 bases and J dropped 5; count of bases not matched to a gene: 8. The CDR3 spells CASSLPEQGWYGYTF. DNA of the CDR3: TGTGCCAGCAGTTTACCCGAACAGGGGTGGTATGGCTACACCTTC.

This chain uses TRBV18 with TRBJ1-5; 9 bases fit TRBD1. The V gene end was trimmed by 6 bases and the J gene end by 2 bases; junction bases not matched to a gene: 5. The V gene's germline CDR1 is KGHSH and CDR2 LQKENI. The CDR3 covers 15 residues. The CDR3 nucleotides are TGTGCCAGCTCTCCGGGACAGGGTGGCAATCAGCCCCAGCATTTT. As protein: CASSPGQGGNQPQHF.

CDR3 loop: CASSLDGGRGSGELFF. CDR3 nucleotide sequence: TGCGCCAGCAGCTTGGATGGCGGCAGGGGGTCCGGGGAGCTGTTTTTT. V usage is TRBV5-1 and J usage is TRBJ2-2, with 7 nucleotides matching TRBD1. The CDR3 sequence is 16 residues long. Germline CDR1 reads SGHRS; CDR2 reads YFSETQ. V dropped 0 bases and J dropped 6; count of bases not matched to a gene: 8.

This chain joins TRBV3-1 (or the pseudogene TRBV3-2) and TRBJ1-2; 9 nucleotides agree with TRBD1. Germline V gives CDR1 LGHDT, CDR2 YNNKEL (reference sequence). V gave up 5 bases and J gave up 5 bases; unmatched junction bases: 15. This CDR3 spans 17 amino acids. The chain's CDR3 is CASSKGRDRAPWYGYTF. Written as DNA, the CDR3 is TGTGCCAGCAGCAAGGGCCGGGACAGGGCTCCCTGGTATGGCTACACCTTC.

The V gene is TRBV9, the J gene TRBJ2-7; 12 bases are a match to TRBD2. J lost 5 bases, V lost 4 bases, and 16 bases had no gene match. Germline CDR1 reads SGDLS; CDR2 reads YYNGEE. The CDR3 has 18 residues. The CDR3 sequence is CASSPRGLAGGPSNEQYF. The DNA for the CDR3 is TGTGCCAGCAGCCCCCGTGGGCTAGCGGGAGGGCCATCCAACGAGCAGTACTTC.

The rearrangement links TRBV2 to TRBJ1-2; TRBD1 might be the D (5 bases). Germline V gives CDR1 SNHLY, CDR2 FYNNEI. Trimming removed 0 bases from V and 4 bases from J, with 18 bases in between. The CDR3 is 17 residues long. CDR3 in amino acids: CASSEATWGDPFYGYTF. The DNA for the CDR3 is TGTGCCAGCAGTGAAGCAACCTGGGGGGATCCCTTCTATGGCTACACCTTC.

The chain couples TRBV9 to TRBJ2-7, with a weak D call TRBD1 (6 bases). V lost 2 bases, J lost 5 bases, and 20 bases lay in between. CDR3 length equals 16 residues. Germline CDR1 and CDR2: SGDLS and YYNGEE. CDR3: CASSVLQGEGPDEQYF. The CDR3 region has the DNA TGTGCCAGCAGCGTCTTACAGGGTGAGGGGCCAGACGAGCAGTACTTC.

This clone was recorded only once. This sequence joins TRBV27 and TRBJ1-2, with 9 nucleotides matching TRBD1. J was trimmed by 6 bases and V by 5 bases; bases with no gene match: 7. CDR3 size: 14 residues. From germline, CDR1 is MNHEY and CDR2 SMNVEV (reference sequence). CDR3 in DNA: TGTGCCAGCAGTGCCACAGGGGGCGATGATGGCTACACCTTC. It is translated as CASSATGGDDGYTF.

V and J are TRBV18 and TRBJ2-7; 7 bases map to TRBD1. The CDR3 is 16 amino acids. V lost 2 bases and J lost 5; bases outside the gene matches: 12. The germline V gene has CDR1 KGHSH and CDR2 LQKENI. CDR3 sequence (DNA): TGTGCCAGCTCACCATCCAAGGGGGCGAAAGTCCACGAGCAGTACTTC. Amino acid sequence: CASSPSKGAKVHEQYF. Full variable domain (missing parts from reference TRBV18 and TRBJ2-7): NAGVMQNPRHLVRRRGQEARLRCSPMKGHSHVYWYRQLPEEGLKFMVYLQKENIIDESGMPKERFSAEFPKEGPSILRIQQVVRGDSAAYFCASSPSKGAKVHEQYFGPGTRLTVT.

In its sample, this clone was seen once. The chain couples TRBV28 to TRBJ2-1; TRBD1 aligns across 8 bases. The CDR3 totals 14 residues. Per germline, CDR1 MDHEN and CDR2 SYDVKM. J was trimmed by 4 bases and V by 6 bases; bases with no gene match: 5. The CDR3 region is CASRGQGLYNEQFF. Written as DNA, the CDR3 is TGTGCCAGCAGAGGACAGGGTTTGTACAATGAGCAGTTCTTC. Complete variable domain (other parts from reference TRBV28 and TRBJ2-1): DVKVTQSSRYLVKRTGEKVFLECVQDMDHENMFWYRQDPGLGLRLIYFSYDVKMKEKGDIPEGYSVSREKKERFSLILESASTNQTSMYLCASRGQGLYNEQFFGPGTRLTVL.

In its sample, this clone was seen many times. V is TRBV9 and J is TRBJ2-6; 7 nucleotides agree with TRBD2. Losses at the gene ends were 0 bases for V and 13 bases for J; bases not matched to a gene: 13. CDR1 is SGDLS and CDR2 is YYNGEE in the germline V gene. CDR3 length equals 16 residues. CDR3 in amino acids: CASSVAPGGGTGVLTF. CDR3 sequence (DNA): TGTGCCAGCAGCGTAGCTCCCGGGGGAGGGACCGGTGTCCTGACTTTC.

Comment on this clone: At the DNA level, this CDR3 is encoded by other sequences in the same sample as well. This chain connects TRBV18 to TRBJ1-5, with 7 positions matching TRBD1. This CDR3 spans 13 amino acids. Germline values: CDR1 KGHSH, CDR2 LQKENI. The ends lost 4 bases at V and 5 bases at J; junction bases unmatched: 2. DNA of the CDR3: TGTGCCAGCTCACGCGACAGGGATCAGCCCCAGCATTTT. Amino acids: CASSRDRDQPQHF.

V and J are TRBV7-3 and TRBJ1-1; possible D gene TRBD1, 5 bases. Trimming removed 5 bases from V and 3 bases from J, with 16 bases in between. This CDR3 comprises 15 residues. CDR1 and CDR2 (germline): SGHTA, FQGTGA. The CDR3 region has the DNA TGTGCCAGCAGCCTGACTAGGCAGGGTGACACTGAAGCTTTCTTT. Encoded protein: CASSLTRQGDTEAFF.